This entry lists 21 T cell receptor beta chains sequenced from one sample in a study of Ad26.COV2.S vaccination and SARS-CoV-2 variants. Measured with immunoSEQ multiplex PCR; TCRdb has only the in-frame clones, and not every one. The table records a few hundred thousand clones, approximately 89% of them present only once. Treatment denoted: some 20 received Ad26.COV2.S at low or high dose, single or two shots; 5 received placebo; per-sample allocation not given. Repertoires come from day 63 after the first vaccine or placebo injection. This specimen was peripheral blood, taken in a trial of Ad26.COV2.S vaccine versus placebo. These receptors were taken from a person between 18 and 65 years old who received the Ad26.COV2.S COVID-19 vaccine or a placebo.

This rearrangement joins TRBV30 to TRBJ1-4, with D tentatively TRBD1 (5 bases). CDR1 is GTSNPN and CDR2 is SVGIG in the germline V gene (reference sequence). This CDR3 is 13 amino acids long. V dropped 1 base and J dropped 5 bases, with 8 bases sitting between them. The CDR3 spells CAWSGGGNEKLFF. Written as DNA, the CDR3 is TGTGCCTGGAGTGGGGGGGGAAATGAAAAACTGTTTTTT.

The chain carries TRBV6-5 and TRBJ2-7; D ambiguous. Looked up from germline, CDR1 is MNHEY and CDR2 is SVGAGI. The CDR3 spans 12 residues. With 2 bases removed from V and 7 bases from J, the gap between germline ends came to 9 bases. Here the CDR3 DNA reads TGTGCCAGCAGTTACACCTCCGGGGAGCAGTACTTC. Encoded protein: CASSYTSGEQYF.

The chain recombines TRBV28 with TRBJ2-7; weak D call: TRBD1 (6 bases). Germline-derived CDR1 and CDR2 are MDHEN and SYDVKM. The CDR3 runs 15 residues. V was clipped by 6 bases and J by 2 bases, with 17 bases between them. This CDR3 is CASSRGQSAPYEQYF. CDR3 sequence (DNA): TGTGCCAGCAGCCGCGGACAGTCGGCACCCTACGAGCAGTACTTC.

V is TRBV10-1 and J is TRBJ1-1; 9 bases are shared with TRBD1. The trim removed 9 bases at V and 3 bases at J, leaving 8 bases unmatched. The CDR3 is 14 residues long. CDR1 and CDR2 (germline): WNHNN, SYGVQD (reference sequence). DNA for the CDR3: TGCGCCAGTCGAACAGGGGGCGCGGACACTGAAGCTTTCTTT. Protein product: CASRTGGADTEAFF.

The CDR3 DNA is TGTGCCAGTAGTATTTATGGGGGAGAATACAATGAGCAGTTCTTC. This sequence encodes CASSIYGGEYNEQFF. The chain couples TRBV19 to TRBJ2-1, with D perhaps assigned TRBD1 or TRBD2 (5 bases each). Germline V lookup: CDR1 LNHDA, CDR2 SQIVND (reference sequence). This CDR3 comprises 15 residues. V gave up 3 bases and J gave up 4 bases, with 13 bases separating them.

This chain joins TRBV27 and TRBJ2-3, with a tentative D call TRBD2 (6 bases). Germline V lookup: CDR1 MNHEY, CDR2 SMNVEV (reference sequence). The CDR3 runs to 18 residues. V lost 10 bases to trimming and J lost 3 bases, with 29 bases between them. The CDR3 reads CATSPAPTSSQMTDTQYF. In nucleotides, the CDR3 is TGTGCCACTTCACCCGCCCCGACTAGTTCCCAAATGACAGATACGCAGTATTTT.

The rearrangement links TRBV5-1 to TRBJ2-5; a weak D match, TRBD1 (7 bases). CDR1 is SGHRS and CDR2 is YFSETQ in the germline V gene. This CDR3 has 14 amino acids. Trimming removed 0 bases from V and 3 bases from J, with 9 bases in between. The CDR3, as DNA: TGCGCCAGCAGCTTGGGCAGGGGGGAAGAGACCCAGTACTTC. It is translated as CASSLGRGEETQYF.

The chain is built from TRBV2 and TRBJ1-4; tentative D call: TRBD1 (6 bases). The CDR3 consists of 15 residues. V was cut by 6 bases and J by 4 bases, with 15 bases left in between. CDR1 SNHLY and CDR2 FYNNEI come from the germline V gene. The CDR3 sequence is CASSRTGFSNEKLFF. The CDR3 DNA follows: TGTGCCAGCAGCCGAACAGGGTTTAGTAATGAAAAACTGTTTTTT.

The rearrangement uses TRBV5-6 and TRBJ2-3; 7 nucleotides agree with TRBD1. Germline CDR1 and CDR2: SGHDT and YYEEEE. This CDR3 is built from 13 residues. J lost 4 bases, V lost 4 bases, and 3 bases had no gene match. The CDR3 region is CASSKTGADTQYF. CDR3 coding DNA: TGTGCCAGCAGCAAAACAGGGGCAGATACGCAGTATTTT.

This sequence joins TRBV4-3 and TRBJ1-4, with 7 positions matching TRBD1. Germline loops: CDR1 LGHNA, CDR2 YSLEER. CDR3 length equals 16 residues. With V trimmed by 1 base and J by 3 bases, 5 bases remained unmatched. The CDR3 DNA is TGCGCCAGCAGCCAAGGGCTAGGGACAGCTAATGAAAAACTGTTTTTT. Protein product: CASSQGLGTANEKLFF.

The CDR3 nucleotides read TGTGCCAGCAGCAAAGATAGGACAGGGGTTGGGCAGCCCCAGCATTTT. This translates into CASSKDRTGVGQPQHF. The genes are TRBV5-6 and TRBJ1-5; 9 bases match TRBD1. CDR1 is SGHDT and CDR2 is YYEEEE in the germline V gene. Unmatched junction bases numbered 12, after V lost 4 bases and J lost 7 bases. The CDR3 loop spans 16 amino acids.

The CDR3 bases are TGTGCCAGTAGTATCGGGTCCGGGGAGCTGTTTTTT. Amino acid sequence: CASSIGSGELFF. This sequence joins TRBV19 and TRBJ2-2, with D uncertain. Deletions cut 3 bases from V and 6 bases from J, with 5 bases between. The CDR3 has 12 residues. Germline loops: CDR1 LNHDA, CDR2 SQIVND (reference sequence).

The chain has TRBV27 and TRBJ1-2; 7 bases match TRBD1. CDR3 length: 19 residues. The V segment lost 4 bases and the J segment 1 base; nucleotides outside the gene matches: 18. In germline, CDR1 is MNHEY, CDR2 SMNVEV (reference sequence). The CDR3 loop reads CASSYPKGPRQGVNYGYTF. Written as DNA, the CDR3 is TGTGCCAGCAGTTACCCCAAGGGTCCCAGACAGGGTGTTAACTATGGCTACACCTTC.

The J gene is TRBJ2-3, the V gene TRBV5-1; 8 bases line up with TRBD2. From germline, CDR1 is SGHRS and CDR2 YFSETQ. V trimming: 4 bases; J trimming: 4 bases; junction bases outside the gene matches: 8. CDR3 length: 15 residues. The CDR3, as DNA: TGCGCCAGCAGCCTGGGACTAGTCGATCCAGATACGCAGTATTTT. Amino acid sequence: CASSLGLVDPDTQYF.

This clone occurred a few times. This chain connects TRBV6-2 or TRBV6-3 to TRBJ2-5; TRBD2 matches at 7 bases. The CDR3 loop spans 14 amino acids. Germline CDR1 is MNHEY and CDR2 is SVGEGT. The V gene end was trimmed by 5 bases and the J gene end by 1 base; junction bases not matched to a gene: 4. The CDR3 region has the DNA TGTGCCAGCAGTGGCCCTAGCGGCCAAGAGACCCAGTACTTC. Encoded protein: CASSGPSGQETQYF.

This chain joins TRBV2 and TRBJ2-7, with 10 bases aligning to TRBD2. The germline gives CDR1 SNHLY, CDR2 FYNNEI. The CDR3 totals 12 residues. Germline trimming cut 8 bases from V and 4 bases from J; bases unmatched to any gene: 2. The CDR3: CASGAGGYEQYF. DNA of the CDR3: TGTGCCAGCGGAGCGGGGGGGTACGAGCAGTACTTC. Together with reference TRBV2 and TRBJ2-7, the CDR3 gives the full variable domain: EPEVTQTPSHQVTQMGQEVILRCVPISNHLYFYWYRQILGQKVEFLVSFYNNEISEKSEIFDDQFSVERPDGSNFTLKIRSTKLEDSAMYFCASGAGGYEQYFGPGTRLTVT.

CDR3 sequence: CASSNPLAGDVEQYF. The CDR3 nucleotides read TGTGCCAGTAGTAACCCGCTAGCGGGAGACGTCGAGCAGTACTTC. The V call is TRBV19, the J call TRBJ2-7; 10 bases agree with TRBD2. This CDR3 is built from 15 residues. Germline-derived CDR1 and CDR2 are LNHDA and SQIVND (reference sequence). With V trimmed by 4 bases and J by 6 bases, 9 bases remained unmatched.

The rearrangement uses TRBV6-5 and TRBJ2-1, with TRBD2 as a possible D gene (6 bases). Germline CDR1 reads MNHEY; CDR2 reads SVGAGI. The CDR3 has 14 amino acids. With 7 bases removed from V and 6 bases from J, the gap between germline ends came to 16 bases. The CDR3 loop is CASTGGVLGNEQFF. CDR3 nucleotides: TGTGCCAGCACCGGAGGGGTGTTAGGCAATGAGCAGTTCTTC.

This chain joins TRBV4-3 and TRBJ1-1; no reliable D call. V was pared by 0 bases and J by 3 bases, with 8 bases between. This CDR3 region has 14 residues. In germline, CDR1 is LGHNA, CDR2 YSLEER. CDR3 residues: CASSQDPRDTEAFF. In nucleotides, the CDR3 is TGCGCCAGCAGCCAAGATCCTCGGGACACTGAAGCTTTCTTT.

The chain uses TRBV4-1 and TRBJ2-7; no definite D call. V dropped 0 bases and J dropped 3 bases, with 12 bases sitting between them. This CDR3 region has 15 residues. The V gene's germline CDR1 is MGHRA and CDR2 YSYEKL. The CDR3 bases are TGCGCCAGCAGCCAAGAGGGTGACGGACGCTACGAGCAGTACTTC. Translating gives CASSQEGDGRYEQYF.

V is TRBV5-1 and J is TRBJ2-1; 9 bases map to TRBD1. The CDR3 sequence is 14 residues long. CDR1 SGHRS and CDR2 YFSETQ come from the germline V gene. The trim removed 0 bases at V and 7 bases at J, leaving 2 bases unmatched. The CDR3 sequence: CASSLGDRENEQFF. As DNA, the CDR3 is TGCGCCAGCAGCTTGGGGGACAGGGAGAATGAGCAGTTCTTC.